The entry below describes one TCR beta chain. Its antigen remains unknown. The sample is drawn from a study of cytomegalovirus exposure and HLA in healthy donors. As for the study in general: About 80 million unique TCRs from HLA-typed donors made up an early data release. Ancestry clustering placed around 80% of a few hundred genotyped donors in the Caucasian-associated cluster. Findings and limits, study-wide: The authors listed some 160 TCR beta chains as cytomegalovirus-associated.

Germline V gene lookup returns CDR1 PRHDT and CDR2 FYEKMQ (reference sequence). V was pared by 3 bases and J by 6 bases, with 11 bases between. CDR3 length equals 13 residues. The PCR contained 60 Vbeta and 13 Jbeta primers. Sequencing was performed with immunoSEQ multiplex PCR; in TCRdb, only in-frame clones are kept and a portion is missing. The table includes 95,000 to 100,000 clones, around 80% detected once. The rearrangement uses TRBV13 and TRBJ1-2; the D gene is possibly TRBD1 (6 bases). This TCR was sampled from a human donor in good health. Sequenced material: PBMCs. The CDR3 is CASSLTGWNGYTF. The CDR3 DNA reads TGTGCCAGCAGCTTGACAGGTTGGAATGGCTACACCTTC.